At least ten counts were recorded for the clone carrying this T cell receptor beta chain. Its antigen is currently unknown. The data are from a study of T cells in Graves' hyperthyroidism and ophthalmopathy. Whole-study results and caveats: Model-based prediction identified ophthalmopathy a median roughly 6.1 months prior to its onset. Blood held most thyroid clonotypes expanded above 0.001 frequency.

The TCR beta CDR3 regions underwent amplification using RNA transcripts as the source. RT-PCR in the first round (using the HTBI primer set) targeted the TCR CDR3. From the multiplex PCR reads, TCRdb called clonotypes with MiXCR, one entry per CDR3 protein. The sample lists some 550,000 distinct CDR3 sequences, around 21% occurring once. Germline V gene sequence: CDR1 MGHRA, CDR2 YSYEKL. This CDR3 has 14 amino acids. V lost 4 bases to trimming and J lost 7 bases, with 16 bases between them. Graves' hyperthyroidism was deemed stable absent ophthalmopathy progression within 18 months. Sequenced material: blood. This TCR was sampled from a man aged 18 to 30 with Graves' hyperthyroidism. V gene TRBV4-1 combines with J gene TRBJ1-1; tentatively, D is TRBD1 (5 bases). The CDR3 sequence: CASSLGGGSGEAFF. CDR3 in DNA: TGCGCCAGCAGCCTCGGGGGGGGATCTGGTGAAGCTTTCTTT.